The present TCR beta chain was sequenced within a study of T cell clonotyping in hematopoietic cell transplantation. Germline V gives CDR1 SGHNT, CDR2 YENEEA. CDR3 length: 13 residues. Between the trimmed V and J ends, which lost 4 bases and 10 bases, there was a span of 14 bases. Repertoires were generated with immunoSEQ multiplex PCR, while TCRdb's copy carries only in-frame clones and drops some. The table lists about 6,300 clones, 80% to 90% of them singletons. Study outcomes and limitations: Recipient TCR diversity dropped after transplant; expanded clonotypes rose from day 30 to 180.

About this clone itself: Its antigen remains unidentified.

The source was peripheral blood mononuclear cells, collected 180 days after allogeneic stem cell transplant. The receptor was derived from a female patient aged 45-65 years who had an allogeneic stem cell transplant from an unrelated donor, so the T cells may come from the graft donor. Some clones in this sample may be carry-over from other donors' samples. The V call is TRBV11-3, the J call TRBJ2-1; a possible D gene is TRBD1 (6 bases). The CDR3 DNA reads as TGTGCCAGCAGCTCAGTACAGGGTCGAGAGCAGTTCTTC. Its protein product is CASSSVQGREQFF.